The present TCR beta chain was sequenced within a study of T cell repertoires in cytomegalovirus infection (dated by TCRdb to between 2018 and 2020). About the investigation overall: Donor HLA type was relevant to the analysis, because carriage of CMV infection together with the matching HLA type was indicated by public TCR beta signatures. Summary of the overall study and its limitations: The ex vivo response was dominated by HLA-C-restricted CMV-specific TCR beta clonotypes, which also provided the single most frequent clonotype in two of eight donors. Carriers of CMV infection plus the relevant HLA type were discriminated by the cumulative frequency of public TCR beta family members in the study cohort and in an independent roughly 340-donor cohort.

The data were produced on an Illumina HiSeq 1500. TCRdb redid the processing of the public reads, applying fastp at Q25 and MiXCR, and retained in-frame beta chains. Identical CDR3 proteins give one entry, which carries the most common genes and DNA. The sample data list approximately 190,000 distinct CDR3 sequences, and 28% of these were observed just once. Jointly, the top ten make up around 29% of the sample. Turning to this clonotype: This receptor's antigen is unknown. Base qualities were left out, and no much larger clone turns up one base away.

The source is a human donor in good health (CMV status not recorded). Some clones in this sample may be carry-over from other donors' samples. Sequencing was done on a sample of PBMCs.

The bases are TGTGCCAGCACTCCCACCCAACTAGACTACGAGCAGTACTTC. It translates as CASTPTQLDYEQYF. Recombination joined TRBV28 with TRBJ2-7; the D gene is possibly TRBD2, with 5 bases matching. Trimming at the junction amounts to 7 bases on V and 3 bases on J, and the germline ends lie 16 bases apart. From the cysteine up to the phenylalanine, the CDR3 has a length of 14 residues. Kept here is only the CDR3 DNA, which spans 42 bases and is read in frame from base 1. The CDR1 and CDR2 encoded by the germline V gene are MDHEN and SYDVKM.